This TCR beta chain is from a study of blood T cell repertoires in COVID-19. Regarding this clone: One junction end does not reproduce the germline sequence, and a read error may be involved.

The germline gives CDR1 LGHNA, CDR2 YNFKEQ. The CDR3 is 14 amino acids. In the authors' methods: Reference gene primer amplification gave nucleated cell count estimates. Clones were read by immunoSEQ multiplex PCR, and TCRdb kept only the in-frame ones, dropping some. The V and J calls and clone size are taken from that table; D and trimming were inferred from the DNA. The repertoire consists of about 55,000 clones, with about 85% occurring once and the leading ten covering 15% to 20%. The sequence was collected from a human donor in a cohort sampled during active COVID-19. The sample comprised peripheral blood. This chain joins TRBV4-2 and TRBJ1-3; no clear D. Here the CDR3 DNA reads TGTGCCAGCAGCCAAGTAAGCCAGGTCCCGGCTCGTACTTTT. This codes for CASSQVSQVPARTF.